These 17 T cell receptor beta chains were all obtained from the same sample, sequenced in a study of shared clonotypes between healthy human individuals. Libraries were prepared by immunoSEQ multiplex PCR; TCRdb keeps only in-frame clonotypes and omits some of them. The data hold about 1.5 million clones, with 95% to 99% observed a single time. The sequencing input was naive CD4+ T cells sorted from blood. The subset denotes: CD45RA+ positively selected. The receptors here all came from a man between 25 and 39 years old in good health.

V gene TRBV5-1 combines with J gene TRBJ2-2; possibly TRBD1 or TRBD2 for D (5 bases each). From germline, CDR1 is SGHRS and CDR2 YFSETQ. This CDR3 contains 16 residues. Trimming stripped 7 bases from V and 3 bases from J, with 19 bases between. The CDR3: CASGTAGWRDTGELFF. CDR3 sequence (DNA): TGCGCCAGCGGAACCGCAGGGTGGCGGGACACCGGGGAGCTGTTTTTT.

This clone occurred once. The chain carries TRBV5-1 and TRBJ2-1; 9 bases match TRBD1. With V trimmed by 7 bases and J by 2 bases, 7 bases remained unmatched. CDR1 SGHRS and CDR2 YFSETQ come from the germline V gene. CDR3 length: 15 residues. CDR3: CASGGQGGTYNEQFF. The CDR3 DNA is TGCGCCAGCGGGGGACAGGGAGGGACCTACAATGAGCAGTTCTTC.

The V and J genes are TRBV13 and TRBJ2-2; TRBD1 is a possible D gene (5 bases). Germline V gives CDR1 PRHDT, CDR2 FYEKMQ (reference sequence). V lost 10 bases and J lost 4, with 19 bases in between. The CDR3 extends over 15 amino acids. CDR3 DNA: TGTGCCACCCATCAGATTAGGGGTAGCACCGGGGAGCTGTTTTTT. This encodes CATHQIRGSTGELFF.

This sequence joins TRBV7-9 and TRBJ2-1; 9 bases agree with TRBD2. The V and J ends lost 3 bases and 6 bases, in that order; junction bases with no gene match: 12. CDR3 length equals 17 residues. The V gene's germline CDR1 is SEHNR and CDR2 FQNEAQ (reference sequence). The CDR3 sequence: CASSFDVVAGDRNEQFF. For the CDR3, the DNA is TGTGCCAGCAGCTTCGATGTGGTAGCGGGAGACCGCAATGAGCAGTTCTTC.

The chain combines TRBV10-3 with TRBJ1-1, with TRBD1 identical over 9 bases. The CDR3 is 15 amino acids. Germline trimming cut 2 bases from V and 4 bases from J; bases unmatched to any gene: 5. Germline V gives CDR1 ENHRY, CDR2 SYGVKD. The CDR3 is CAISERNRGPTEAFF. CDR3 DNA sequence: TGTGCCATCAGTGAGCGTAACAGGGGGCCCACTGAAGCTTTCTTT.

In its sample, this clone was seen once. The V gene is TRBV5-1, the J gene TRBJ2-2; no firm D call. V shed 1 base and J shed 4 bases, with 11 bases lying between them. The length of the CDR3 is 15 residues. In germline, CDR1 is SGHRS, CDR2 YFSETQ. For the CDR3, the DNA is TGCGCCAGCAGCTTGCTTGCGTCGGGCACCGGGGAGCTGTTTTTT. It encodes CASSLLASGTGELFF.

Concerning this clone: At the DNA level, this CDR3 is encoded by other sequences in the same sample as well. The chain recombines TRBV4-1 with TRBJ2-2, with D perhaps matching TRBD1 or TRBD2 (5 bases each). V gave up 0 bases and J gave up 0 bases, with 11 bases separating them. The CDR3 is 17 residues long. Germline V gene lookup returns CDR1 MGHRA and CDR2 YSYEKL. The CDR3 sequence: CASSQDRDRANTGELFF. CDR3 sequence (DNA): TGCGCCAGCAGCCAAGATCGGGACCGGGCGAACACCGGGGAGCTGTTTTTT.

This clone was observed a single time. V and J are TRBV29-1 and TRBJ2-1, with D perhaps TRBD2 (6 bases). Per germline, CDR1 SQVTM and CDR2 ANQGSEA. This CDR3 spans 15 amino acids. V shed 1 base and J shed 2 bases, with 12 bases lying between them. The CDR3 loop is CSVEGGKLPYNEQFF. The CDR3 region has the DNA TGCAGCGTTGAAGGCGGGAAGCTTCCCTACAATGAGCAGTTCTTC.

The CDR3 region is CASSLRQEAEQYF. Here the CDR3 DNA reads TGTGCCAGCAGCTTGAGACAGGAGGCCGAGCAGTACTTC. V usage is TRBV5-4 and J usage is TRBJ2-7; D might be TRBD1 (6 bases). There are 13 residues in the CDR3. Trimming pared 1 base from V and 6 bases from J, leaving 11 bases between. Germline V gives CDR1 SGHNT, CDR2 YYREEE (reference sequence).

This clone was seen just once. The rearrangement uses TRBV9 and TRBJ2-1; D ambiguous. The V and J ends lost 0 bases and 11 bases respectively, with 18 bases between them. The CDR3 sequence is 15 residues long. In germline, CDR1 is SGDLS, CDR2 YYNGEE. The CDR3 nucleotides read TGTGCCAGCAGCGTAGGTCCTTCCCCGGCGGCGAAGCAGTTCTTC. This encodes CASSVGPSPAAKQFF.

The chain carries TRBV5-1 and TRBJ2-3, with D possibly being TRBD1 or TRBD2 (5 bases each). The CDR3 totals 15 residues. Trimming cost V 4 bases and J 0 bases, with 12 bases left between them. The germline gives CDR1 SGHRS, CDR2 YFSETQ. The CDR3 protein is CASSPGTASTDTQYF. DNA for the CDR3: TGCGCCAGCAGCCCGGGGACGGCCAGCACAGATACGCAGTATTTT.

As to this clone: Other DNA sequences from this sample encode an identical CDR3 as well. CDR3 loop: CSVEQGGNTIYF. The CDR3 region has the DNA TGCAGCGTTGAACAGGGCGGAAACACCATATATTTT. This chain links TRBV29-1 with TRBJ1-3; D is perhaps TRBD1 (5 bases). The germline V gene has CDR1 SQVTM and CDR2 ANQGSEA. CDR3 length: 12 residues. Trimming took 2 bases from V and 4 from J, leaving 6 bases between them.

This clone appeared a single time. The genes are TRBV5-1 and TRBJ1-2, with TRBD1 matching 7 bases. Germline values: CDR1 SGHRS, CDR2 YFSETQ. The CDR3 has 16 residues. Trimming cost V 0 bases and J 3 bases; bases outside gene matches: 8. This CDR3 is CASSLGQGFSDYGYTF. The CDR3 DNA sequence: TGCGCCAGCAGCTTGGGACAGGGTTTTTCGGACTATGGCTACACCTTC.

The chain carries TRBV4-3 and TRBJ2-1; 7 nucleotides match TRBD2. CDR1 and CDR2 from the germline V gene are LGHNA and YSLEER. CDR3 length: 14 amino acids. Trimming took 0 bases from V and 8 from J; bases not matched to a gene: 4. The CDR3 DNA follows: TGCGCCAGCAGCCAAGATCGGGGGGACGATGAGCAGTTCTTC. Translation gives CASSQDRGDDEQFF.

The V gene is TRBV2, the J gene TRBJ2-2, with D hard to call. The length of the CDR3 is 15 residues. The V end was cut by 2 bases, the J end by 1 base, with 8 bases between. Germline CDR1 reads SNHLY; CDR2 reads FYNNEI. CDR3 DNA: TGTGCCAGCAGTGAACTTCCGGGGAACACCGGGGAGCTGTTTTTT. Translating gives CASSELPGNTGELFF. The whole variable domain, remainder taken from reference TRBV2 and TRBJ2-2, is EPEVTQTPSHQVTQMGQEVILRCVPISNHLYFYWYRQILGQKVEFLVSFYNNEISEKSEIFDDQFSVERPDGSNFTLKIRSTKLEDSAMYFCASSELPGNTGELFFGEGSRLTVL.

The chain recombines TRBV5-8 with TRBJ1-2; 8 bases are a match to TRBD1. V lost 4 bases to trimming and J lost 2 bases; unmatched junction nucleotides: 4. Per germline, CDR1 SGHTS and CDR2 YDEGEE. The CDR3 is 14 amino acids. This CDR3 reads CASSPRTGNYGYTF. In nucleotides, the CDR3 is TGTGCCAGCAGCCCACGGACAGGGAACTATGGCTACACCTTC.

J is TRBJ2-7 and V is TRBV5-4; D gene unclear. The germline V gene encodes CDR1 SGHNT and CDR2 YYREEE (reference sequence). Trimming shortened V by 0 bases and J by 2 bases, and 15 bases separated the two germline ends. The CDR3 is 16 residues long. The CDR3 protein is CASSLVGSGSPYEQYF. As DNA, the CDR3 is TGTGCCAGCAGCTTGGTAGGTTCAGGAAGTCCCTACGAGCAGTACTTC.